The 19 T cell receptor beta chains reported below all come from one sample, sequenced in a study of T cells in women clearing cervical HPV infection. Method: immunoSEQ multiplex PCR; TCRdb's copy keeps in-frame clones and lacks some. Its clone listing holds fewer than 40,000 clones. What was sequenced was blood buffy coat. The origin of the receptors is a woman aged 18 to 75 with a cervical HPV16 infection that either progressed to CIN3+ or cleared (not recorded which).

This clone ranks as medium-sized in terms of frequency. The part of the CDR3 DNA that was read is TGTGCCATCAGGTCCCCCGGGGAGACC. This translates into CAIRSPGET. The full CDR3 sequence reads CAIRSPGETQYF. This chain uses TRBV10-3 with TRBJ2-5; no firm D call. The read ends 3 residues shy of where the CDR3 ends; the end is completed using the germline J gene. The V and J ends lost 6 bases and 5 bases respectively, with 10 bases between them. The CDR3 sequence is 12 residues long. Germline CDR1 is ENHRY and CDR2 is SYGVKD.

On this clone itself: The observed sequence ends 3 residues before the CDR3 terminus, with the missing tail filled in from the germline J gene. The sample contains more than one DNA sequence encoding this CDR3. The rearrangement links TRBV20-1 to TRBJ1-6, with a possible D match to TRBD1 (6 bases). Trimming shortened V by 5 bases and J by 7 bases, and 12 bases separated the two germline ends. In germline, CDR1 is DFQATT, CDR2 SNEGSKA (reference sequence). The CDR3 contains 13 residues. CDR3 amino acids: CSAGGLWNSPLHF. The sequenced part of the CDR3 DNA is TGCAGTGCTGGGGGCCTTTGGAATTCACCC.

Regarding this clone: The read stops 3 residues short of the end of the CDR3; the missing end is completed from the germline J gene. The rearrangement joins TRBV30 to TRBJ2-7; D gene unclear. Germline V gives CDR1 GTSNPN, CDR2 SVGIG (reference sequence). The ends were cut back, 5 bases at V and 4 bases at J, with 12 bases in the middle. CDR3 length equals 12 residues. The DNA read from the CDR3 is TGTGCCTGGGGAAACTATGCGTACGAG. This codes for CAWGNYAYE. The entire CDR3 protein is CAWGNYAYEQYF.

The CDR3 reads CASSLGSNEQYF. CDR3 bases read: TGTGCCAGCAGCTTAGGTAGCAACGAG. The genes are TRBV7-6 and TRBJ2-7; D is unresolved. Read data end 3 residues before the CDR3 end; the end is taken from the germline J gene. CDR3 size: 12 residues. Germline-derived CDR1 and CDR2 are SGHVS and FNYEAQ. V dropped 1 base and J dropped 5 bases, with 6 bases sitting between them.

Comment on this clone: The CDR3 is cut off 3 residues early in the read; its end comes from the germline J gene. This chain uses TRBV6-2 or TRBV6-3 with TRBJ1-5, with 7 bases matching TRBD1. Germline values: CDR1 MNHEY, CDR2 SVGEGT. With 6 bases clipped from V and 3 bases from J, the junction kept 8 bases outside the gene matches. The CDR3 is made up of 15 amino acids. CDR3 sequence: CASSHLDRLNQPQHF. The DNA read from the CDR3 is TGTGCCAGCAGCCATTTGGACAGGCTCAATCAGCCC.

With respect to this clone: The read terminates 3 residues before the CDR3 end, so the remaining end is supplied by the germline J gene. This chain connects TRBV30 to TRBJ2-3, with 10 bases aligning to TRBD2. Losses at the gene ends were 3 bases for V and 8 bases for J; bases not matched to a gene: 11. The CDR3 consists of 15 residues. Looked up from germline, CDR1 is GTSNPN and CDR2 is SVGIG (reference sequence). CDR3 bases read: TGTGCCTGGAGCAGCGGGAGGGCTTTTGAGGGTACG. It encodes CAWSSGRAFEGT. The full CDR3 sequence reads CAWSSGRAFEGTQYF.

Remarks on this clone: The read is 3 residues too short to cover the CDR3 end, so that end is filled in from the germline J gene. The chain carries TRBV20-1 and TRBJ1-6; TRBD1 might be the D (5 bases). The CDR3 runs to 17 residues. Trimming stripped 6 bases from V and 0 bases from J, with 18 bases between. Germline assignment: CDR1 DFQATT and CDR2 SNEGSKA (reference sequence). CDR3 amino acids: CSAYAQGPGSYNSPLHF. Incomplete CDR3 DNA: TGCAGTGCCTACGCGCAGGGCCCTGGCTCCTATAATTCACCC.

On this clone itself: The CDR3 end lies 3 residues beyond the end of the read and is filled in from the germline J gene. The chain recombines TRBV19 with TRBJ2-3; D is ambiguous. Trimming shortened V by 3 bases and J by 5 bases, and 6 bases separated the two germline ends. The V gene's germline CDR1 is LNHDA and CDR2 SQIVND (reference sequence). This CDR3 has 12 amino acids. Partial CDR3 DNA: TGTGCCAGTAGTATGGCCAGAGATACG. It encodes CASSMARDT. The whole CDR3 region reads CASSMARDTQYF.

With respect to this clone: The read comes to an end 3 residues before the CDR3 does, leaving the germline J gene to fill in the end. Other DNA sequences in the same sample also yield this CDR3. The chain links TRBV19 to TRBJ1-3; 9 nucleotides line up with TRBD1. Trimming cost V 7 bases and J 4 bases; bases outside gene matches: 8. Per the germline V gene, CDR1 is LNHDA and CDR2 is SQIVND (reference sequence). This CDR3 has 15 residues. The CDR3 region is CASNKQGAKGNTIYF. The DNA read from the CDR3 is TGTGCCAGTAACAAACAGGGGGCAAAAGGAAACACC.

Note on this clone: The read gets to within 3 residues of the CDR3 end, and the germline J gene fills in the rest. The rearrangement joins TRBV30 to TRBJ1-6; TRBD1 is a possible D gene (5 bases). CDR3 size: 18 residues. The germline V gene has CDR1 GTSNPN and CDR2 SVGIG (reference sequence). Trimming removed 3 bases from V and 5 bases from J, with 23 bases in between. The part of the CDR3 DNA that was read is TGTGCCTGGAGGGCAGGGTGGCCGGGAATCCCCGATAATTCACCC. As protein: CAWRAGWPGIPDNSP. The whole CDR3 protein is CAWRAGWPGIPDNSPLHF.

Note on this clone: Sequencing ends 3 residues short of the CDR3 end; the germline J gene provides the rest. The chain recombines TRBV11-1 with TRBJ2-1, with TRBD1 matching 7 bases. V trimming: 3 bases; J trimming: 4 bases; junction bases outside the gene matches: 6. The CDR3 spans 15 residues. Looked up from germline, CDR1 is SGHAT and CDR2 is FQDESV (reference sequence). The CDR3 sequence is CASSFGTAIYNEQFF. CDR3 DNA (partial): TGTGCCAGCAGCTTTGGGACAGCAATATACAATGAG.

Comments on this clone: The read terminates 3 residues ahead of where the CDR3 ends, so the germline J gene completes it. V gene TRBV19 combines with J gene TRBJ1-5, with D maybe TRBD1 (6 bases). V gave up 3 bases and J gave up 3 bases, with 12 bases separating them. Germline V lookup: CDR1 LNHDA, CDR2 SQIVND (reference sequence). The CDR3 sequence is 15 residues long. The CDR3 is CASSIGGGLNQPQHF. The DNA read from the CDR3 is TGTGCCAGTAGTATCGGCGGGGGGCTCAATCAGCCC.

As regards this clone: From the germline J gene comes the end of the CDR3, since the read stops 3 residues before it. The chain recombines TRBV5-1 with TRBJ2-7; 12 nucleotides match TRBD2. J lost 3 bases, V lost 4 bases, and 11 bases had no gene match. CDR3 length equals 17 residues. Per germline, CDR1 SGHRS and CDR2 YFSETQ. The CDR3 region is CASSPRLAGVINYEQYF. The sequenced part of the CDR3 DNA is TGCGCCAGCAGCCCCCGACTAGCGGGAGTCATCAACTACGAG.

Comments on this clone: The CDR3 end falls 3 residues outside the read, so it is completed with the germline J gene. The genes are TRBV5-1 and TRBJ2-5; 7 nucleotides line up with TRBD1. The CDR3 runs to 17 residues. Per germline, CDR1 SGHRS and CDR2 YFSETQ. V was clipped by 0 bases and J by 4 bases; unmatched bases: 12. The part of the CDR3 DNA that was read is TGCGCCAGCAGCTTGGCCCCCGACAGGGTGGAAAGAGAGACC. This translates into CASSLAPDRVERET. The whole CDR3 region reads CASSLAPDRVERETQYF.

In the case of this clone: The read falls 3 residues short of the CDR3 end, and the missing part is taken from the germline J gene. The chain couples TRBV11-2 to TRBJ2-5, with D possibly matching TRBD1 (6 bases). Trimming left V 4 bases short and J 4 bases short, with 16 bases between. CDR3 length: 15 amino acids. Germline V gene lookup returns CDR1 SGHAT and CDR2 FQNNGV. CDR3 DNA, as far as it was read: TGTGCCAGCAGCTCCTCCAATGGGGGCAGAGAGACC. It specifies CASSSSNGGRET. The CDR3 in full is CASSSSNGGRETQYF.

A remark on this clone: Germline and junction disagree at one end, which may indicate a read error. The CDR3 end lies 3 residues beyond the end of the read and is filled in from the germline J gene. Other DNA sequences in this sample translate to the same CDR3. The chain combines TRBV2 with TRBJ1-3; TRBD1 agrees at 8 bases. From germline, CDR1 is SNHLY and CDR2 FYNNEI. CDR3 size: 15 residues. CDR3 DNA (partial): TGTGCCAGCAGTCCGGACAGGGTGGCTGGAAACACT. Protein: CASSPDRVAGNT. The full CDR3 is CASSPDRVAGNTIYF.

A word on this clone: The junction differs from germline at one of its ends, possibly a read error. Read sequence stops 3 residues before the CDR3 end, and the germline J gene provides the missing end. This rearrangement joins TRBV4-2 to TRBJ2-4, with unresolved D. CDR3 length equals 17 residues. The germline V gene has CDR1 LGHNA and CDR2 YNFKEQ. CDR3 DNA (partial): TGCGCCAGCAGCCACCCCTCCCCCATACTAGCCAAAAACATT. Translated, it gives CASSHPSPILAKNI. The full CDR3 is CASSHPSPILAKNIQYF.

Concerning this clone itself: The read stops 3 residues short of the end of the CDR3; the missing end is completed from the germline J gene. The rearrangement uses TRBV5-6 and TRBJ2-4; D possibly corresponds to TRBD2 (6 bases). This CDR3 comprises 14 residues. Germline V gene data show CDR1 as SGHDT and CDR2 as YYEEEE. V lost 7 bases, J lost 6 bases, and 17 bases lay in between. The CDR3 loop is CASYWRGAGNIQYF. The DNA read from the CDR3 is TGTGCCAGCTATTGGCGGGGAGCGGGAAACATT.

The CDR3 region is CASSFSGTTNEKLFF. The part of the CDR3 DNA that was read is TGTGCCAGCAGCTTCTCAGGCACAACTAATGAAAAA. This chain connects TRBV7-9 to TRBJ1-4; D not certain. The CDR3 is cut off 3 residues early in the read; its end comes from the germline J gene. Trimming removed 3 bases at V and 0 bases at J, with 8 bases between. Per the germline V gene, CDR1 is SEHNR and CDR2 is FQNEAQ (reference sequence). The CDR3 runs to 15 residues. The entire variable domain, with the rest obtained from reference TRBV7-9 and TRBJ1-4, is as follows: DTGVSQNPRHKITKRGQNVTFRCDPISEHNRLYWYRQTLGQGPEFLTYFQNEAQLEKSRLLSDRFSAERPKGSFSTLEIQRTEQGDSAMYLCASSFSGTTNEKLFFGSGTQLSVL.